This TCR beta chain was captured in a study of T cells after yellow fever vaccination. UMIs and a universal primer site were added when TCR cDNA was made by 5'RACE template switching. TCRdb ran MiXCR on the 5' RACE reads and lists one entry per CDR3 protein. The repertoire holds approximately 550,000 distinct CDR3 sequences, with about 19% as singletons. This CDR3 has 13 amino acids. V lost 6 bases to trimming and J lost 7 bases, with 12 bases between them. This receptor was identified in a man aged 30 to 39 who received the YFV17D yellow fever vaccine. This sequence joins TRBV12-3 or TRBV12-4 and TRBJ2-2; the D gene is possibly TRBD2 (5 bases). The source material was PBMCs, sampled 15 days after the yellow fever booster vaccination. CDR3 DNA: TGTGCCAGCAGCCTCGGAGAGGGCGGGGAGCTGTTTTTT. This encodes CASSLGEGGELFF.